Only one count was recorded for the clone carrying this TCR beta chain. Its antigen remains unknown. The data belong to a study of shared clonotypes between healthy human individuals. Study as a whole: Plates per donor: three CD4 naive, three CD4 memory, two CD8 naive, one CD8 memory. Study results and limitations: Clonotype sharing levels among donors were expected to vary with sequencing depth.

Measured with immunoSEQ multiplex PCR; TCRdb has only the in-frame clones, and not every one. The repertoire includes 2 million to 2.5 million clones, less than 95% of them detected once, and around 0.38% sits in the top ten. V lost 0 bases and J lost 4, with 13 bases in between. CDR3 length: 15 amino acids. CDR1 and CDR2 from the germline V gene are MGHDK and SYGVNS. The clonotype originates from a young man in good health. Some clones in this sample may be carry-over from other donors' samples. Input material: naive CD4+ T cells from PBMCs. Indicated subset: CD45RA+ positively selected. The chain has TRBV25-1 and TRBJ2-7; D may be TRBD1 (5 bases). As DNA, the CDR3 is TGTGCCAGCAGTGAATATAGGGGATTGAGGTACGAGCAGTACTTC. This sequence encodes CASSEYRGLRYEQYF.